The T cell receptor (beta chain) under discussion was sequenced for a study of vaccination effects on CD4 cells after COVID-19. Study context: Every participant took two doses of the BNT162b2 or mRNA-1273 vaccine. The study, taken as a whole, reports: Late after vaccination, infection- and vaccine-induced clones showed marked clonal contraction. Common cold coronavirus cross-reactivity was shown by only 1 of 255 vaccine-induced clones in healthy vaccinees.

After expansion with viral peptide pools in the ViraFEST assay, antigen-specific CD4+ T cells were sequenced. When around 9 days of culture had elapsed, CD4+ T cells were isolated. Negative nucleocapsid antibody tests before and after vaccination confirmed no previous SARS-CoV-2 infection. Wells of around 2.2 million PBMC each were grown with 7.5 to 10 IU/ml IL-2 and approximately 9.6 ug/ml peptides. In germline, CDR1 is SGHDT, CDR2 YYEEEE. CDR3 length: 13 residues. V lost 2 bases and J lost 3, with 7 bases in between. A remark on this clone: No antigen is known for it.

Assay used: immunoSEQ multiplex PCR; TCRdb lists only in-frame clones, some missing. The sample shows 20,000 to 25,000 clones, almost 70% of them seen only once. The TCR was taken from a human donor who received a COVID-19 vaccine. This sample comprised CD4+ T cells from PBMCs cultured with HCoV-NL63 spike peptides, obtained before COVID-19 vaccination. The chain combines TRBV5-6 with TRBJ2-3; D ambiguous. CDR3 DNA: TGTGCCAGCAGCTTATCTAGGACAGATACGCAGTATTTT. The encoded protein is CASSLSRTDTQYF. Drawing the rest from reference TRBV5-6 and TRBJ2-3, the complete variable domain is DAGVTQSPTHLIKTRGQQVTLRCSPKSGHDTVSWYQQALGQGPQFIFQYYEEEERQRGNFPDRFSGHQFPNYSSELNVNALLLGDSALYLCASSLSRTDTQYFGPGTRLTVL.